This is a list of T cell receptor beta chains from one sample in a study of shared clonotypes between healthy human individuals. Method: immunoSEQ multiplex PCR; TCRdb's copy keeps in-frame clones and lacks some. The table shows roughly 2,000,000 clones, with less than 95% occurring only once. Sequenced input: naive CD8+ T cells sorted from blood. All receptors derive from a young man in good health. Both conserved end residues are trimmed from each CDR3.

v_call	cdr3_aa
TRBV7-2	ASSLALAGGPETQY
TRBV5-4	ASSTAMDRGSDTQY
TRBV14	ASSEARRINTGELF
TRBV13	ASSLGAVSRIDEQF
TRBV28	ASSHGTSTDTQY
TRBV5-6	ASSLDGVPYEQY
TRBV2	ATRDYHYEQY
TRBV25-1	ASSEYQGATNEKLF
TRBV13	ASSLGRDRVYEQY
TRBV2	ASTSSGGHLEQY
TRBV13	ASSLEGTGGYT
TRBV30	AWSVGGSYEQY
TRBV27	ASSIRTGYEQY
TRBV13	ASSTTGLAGGSTYEQY
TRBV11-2	ASSLVLLDTQY
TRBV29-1	SVEGMSSYNEQF
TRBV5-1	ASSRDWGNTEAF